One and the same sample provided the 19 T cell receptor beta chains below, sequenced in a study of blood T cell repertoires in COVID-19. Sequenced by immunoSEQ multiplex PCR; TCRdb stores in-frame clones only, minus some. Of a few hundred thousand clones listed, over 75% were seen once; the top ten hold over 9.5%. Specimen: PBMCs or T cells enriched from blood (not recorded which). The receptors derive from a woman under 30 who had recovered from COVID-19.

The sample holds a few counts of this clone. The V gene is TRBV3-1 (or the pseudogene TRBV3-2), the J gene TRBJ1-6, with TRBD1 as a possible D gene (6 bases). CDR3 size: 14 residues. CDR1 is LGHDT and CDR2 is YNNKEL in the germline V gene (reference sequence). Trimming stripped 4 bases from V and 7 bases from J, with 11 bases between. The CDR3 nucleotides read TGTGCCAGCAGCCTAGGACAGCTCAATTCACCCCTCCACTTT. Translation: CASSLGQLNSPLHF.

With respect to this clone: Other DNA sequences in this specimen translate into the identical CDR3. The V call is TRBV12-3 or TRBV12-4, the J call TRBJ1-2; D is perhaps TRBD1 (6 bases). The CDR3 totals 11 residues. Between the trimmed V and J ends, which lost 6 bases and 8 bases, there was a span of 10 bases. This CDR3 is CASSTGIGYTF. In nucleotides, the CDR3 is TGTGCCAGCAGCACAGGGATAGGCTACACCTTC.

The V gene is TRBV2, the J gene TRBJ1-4; 11 nucleotides agree with TRBD1. This CDR3 region has 15 residues. V gave up 7 bases and J gave up 8 bases; unmatched junction bases: 9. CDR1 and CDR2 (germline): SNHLY, FYNNEI. The CDR3 region is CASTPGQGVGEKLFF. The CDR3 region has the DNA TGTGCCAGCACCCCGGGACAGGGGGTAGGGGAAAAACTGTTTTTT.

Written as DNA, the CDR3 is TGCAGCGTTTCCAGGGGTGAAGGGACTGAAGCTTTCTTT. Translating it yields CSVSRGEGTEAFF. This chain connects TRBV29-1 to TRBJ1-1; possibly TRBD1 for D (6 bases). The V end lost 5 bases, the J end lost 5 bases, and 15 bases lay between the germline ends. The CDR3 contains 13 residues. Germline V gives CDR1 SQVTM, CDR2 ANQGSEA.

The V and J genes are TRBV7-9 and TRBJ1-2, with TRBD1 as a possible D gene (5 bases). Deletions cut 4 bases from V and 1 base from J, with 13 bases between. There are 15 residues in the CDR3. Germline CDR1 and CDR2: SEHNR and FQNEAQ (reference sequence). The CDR3 spells CASSSAWGGNYGYTF. The CDR3 DNA sequence: TGTGCCAGCAGCTCCGCGTGGGGGGGTAACTATGGCTACACCTTC.

V usage is TRBV9 and J usage is TRBJ2-3; 13 bases are a match to TRBD2. The CDR3 is 15 residues long. J was trimmed by 4 bases and V by 3 bases; bases with no gene match: 2. Germline-derived CDR1 and CDR2 are SGDLS and YYNGEE. Here the CDR3 DNA reads TGTGCCAGCAGCGGACTAGCGGGAGGTTCAGATACGCAGTATTTT. Translating gives CASSGLAGGSDTQYF.

J is TRBJ1-3 and V is TRBV5-1; 8 nucleotides match TRBD1. CDR3 length equals 16 residues. Per the germline V gene, CDR1 is SGHRS and CDR2 is YFSETQ. With V trimmed by 4 bases and J by 2 bases, 8 bases remained unmatched. The CDR3 sequence: CASSTSTGVTGNTIYF. Written as DNA, the CDR3 is TGCGCCAGCAGCACCTCGACAGGGGTAACTGGAAACACCATATATTTT.

This clone was recorded once. V and J are TRBV5-1 and TRBJ1-4; D gene ambiguous. Germline CDR1 reads SGHRS; CDR2 reads YFSETQ. V was clipped by 4 bases and J by 5 bases, with 21 bases between them. This CDR3 is built from 17 residues. The CDR3 here is CASSPSKGSVQNEKLFF. In nucleotides, the CDR3 is TGCGCCAGCAGCCCAAGCAAAGGAAGCGTTCAGAATGAAAAACTGTTTTTT.

V gene TRBV19 combines with J gene TRBJ1-4; D remains ambiguous. V shed 5 bases and J shed 6 bases, with 7 bases lying between them. The germline gives CDR1 LNHDA, CDR2 SQIVND (reference sequence). This CDR3 is 12 amino acids long. CDR3 sequence: CASSWPDEKLFF. In DNA form, the CDR3 reads TGTGCCAGTAGTTGGCCTGATGAAAAACTGTTTTTT.

The CDR3 DNA reads as TGTGCCAGCAGTGAAGCACCCCTGTGGCAGCGATACTATGGCTACACCTTC. Translating gives CASSEAPLWQRYYGYTF. This rearrangement joins TRBV2 to TRBJ1-2; D uncertain. V was trimmed by 0 bases and J by 3 bases, leaving 17 bases between them. Germline assignment: CDR1 SNHLY and CDR2 FYNNEI. This CDR3 contains 17 residues.

V usage is TRBV10-3 and J usage is TRBJ1-4, with D unresolved. CDR3 length: 15 residues. The V gene's germline CDR1 is ENHRY and CDR2 SYGVKD. V lost 2 bases, J lost 8 bases, and 15 bases lay in between. In DNA, the CDR3 is TGTGCCATCAGTGAGGGTCTGGGCCAAGGCGAAAAACTGTTTTTT. Protein sequence: CAISEGLGQGEKLFF.

This chain links TRBV10-3 with TRBJ1-3; the match to TRBD1 covers 10 bases. In germline, CDR1 is ENHRY, CDR2 SYGVKD. The CDR3 is 16 amino acids. V gave up 2 bases and J gave up 2 bases; unmatched junction bases: 3. CDR3 coding DNA: TGTGCCATCAGTGAGATAGGACAGGGGGCTGGAAACACCATATATTTT. This codes for CAISEIGQGAGNTIYF.

The V call is TRBV10-2, the J call TRBJ2-3; D uncertain. Germline loops: CDR1 WSHSY, CDR2 SAAADI. V gave up 2 bases and J gave up 5 bases, with 5 bases separating them. CDR3 length: 12 residues. In DNA, the CDR3 is TGCGCCAGCAGTGAGGCGCTAGATACGCAGTATTTT. This translates into CASSEALDTQYF.

The chain has TRBV27 and TRBJ2-7; 8 nucleotides line up with TRBD1. Per germline, CDR1 MNHEY and CDR2 SMNVEV (reference sequence). This CDR3 has 15 amino acids. V shed 3 bases, J shed 1 base, and the junction held 5 bases outside the gene matches. The CDR3 is CASSFRQGISYEQYF. The CDR3 bases are TGTGCCAGCAGTTTCCGACAGGGGATATCCTACGAGCAGTACTTC.

V gene TRBV24-1 combines with J gene TRBJ2-1; 12 nucleotides line up with TRBD2. Trimming cost V 4 bases and J 0 bases; bases outside gene matches: 3. This CDR3 is built from 17 residues. Looked up from germline, CDR1 is KGHDR and CDR2 is SFDVKD. CDR3 bases: TGTGCCACCAGTGACACTAGCGGGAGGAGCTCCTACAATGAGCAGTTCTTC. Protein product: CATSDTSGRSSYNEQFF.

This rearrangement joins TRBV30 to TRBJ1-1; unclear D gene. Trimming left V 2 bases short and J 2 bases short, with 9 bases between. This CDR3 comprises 13 residues. CDR1 and CDR2 (germline): GTSNPN, SVGIG (reference sequence). The CDR3 protein is CAWSRTVNTEAFF. CDR3 DNA sequence: TGTGCCTGGAGTCGGACTGTAAACACTGAAGCTTTCTTT.

The rearrangement uses TRBV9 and TRBJ2-1; D is perhaps TRBD1 (6 bases). V shed 4 bases and J shed 2 bases, with 13 bases lying between them. Per the germline V gene, CDR1 is SGDLS and CDR2 is YYNGEE. This CDR3 has 15 amino acids. CDR3 DNA: TGTGCCAGCAGCCTCGATCCAGGGGCCTACAATGAGCAGTTCTTC. Protein: CASSLDPGAYNEQFF.

The chain carries TRBV4-1 and TRBJ1-2, with TRBD1 as a possible D gene (5 bases). V dropped 2 bases and J dropped 4 bases, with 8 bases sitting between them. Germline V gene sequence: CDR1 MGHRA, CDR2 YSYEKL. The CDR3 totals 13 residues. The CDR3 nucleotides read TGCGCCAGCAGCCAACCAGGGATCTATGGCTACACCTTC. This gives the protein CASSQPGIYGYTF.

The chain uses TRBV18 and TRBJ2-5; 9 bases are shared with TRBD2. Germline CDR1 and CDR2: KGHSH and LQKENI. CDR3 size: 17 residues. V lost 1 base and J lost 5; bases outside the gene matches: 11. CDR3 sequence (DNA): TGTGCCAGCTCACCACGGTCCGGGACTAGCTTTTCTGAGACCCAGTACTTC. The encoded protein is CASSPRSGTSFSETQYF.